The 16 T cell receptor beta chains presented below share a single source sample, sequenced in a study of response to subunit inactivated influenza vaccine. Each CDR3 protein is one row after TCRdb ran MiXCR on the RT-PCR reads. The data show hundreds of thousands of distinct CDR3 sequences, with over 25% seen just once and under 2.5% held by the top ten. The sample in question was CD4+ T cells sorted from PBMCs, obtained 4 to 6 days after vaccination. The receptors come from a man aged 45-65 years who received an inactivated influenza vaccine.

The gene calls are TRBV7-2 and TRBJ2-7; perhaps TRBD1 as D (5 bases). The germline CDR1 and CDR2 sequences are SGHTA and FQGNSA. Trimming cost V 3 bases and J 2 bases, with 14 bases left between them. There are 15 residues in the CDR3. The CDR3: CASSLGPLVTYEQYF. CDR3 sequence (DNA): TGTGCCAGCAGCTTGGGGCCGCTGGTAACCTACGAGCAGTACTTC.

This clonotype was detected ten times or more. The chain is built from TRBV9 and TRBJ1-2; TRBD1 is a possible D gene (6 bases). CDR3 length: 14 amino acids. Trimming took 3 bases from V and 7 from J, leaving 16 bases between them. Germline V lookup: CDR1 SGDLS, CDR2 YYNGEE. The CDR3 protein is CASSEGTTRPGYTF. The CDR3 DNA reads TGTGCCAGCAGCGAGGGGACAACGAGACCTGGCTACACCTTC.

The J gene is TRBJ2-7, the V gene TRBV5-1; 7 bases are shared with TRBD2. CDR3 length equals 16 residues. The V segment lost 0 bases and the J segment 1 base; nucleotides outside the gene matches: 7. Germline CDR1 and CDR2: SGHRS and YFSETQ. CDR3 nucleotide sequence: TGCGCCAGCAGCTTGGCCCCTAGCGGCCTTTCCTACGAGCAGTACTTC. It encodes CASSLAPSGLSYEQYF. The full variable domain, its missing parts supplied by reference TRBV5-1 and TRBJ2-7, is KAGVTQTPRYLIKTRGQQVTLSCSPISGHRSVSWYQQTPGQGLQFLFEYFSETQRNKGNFPGRFSGRQFSNSRSEMNVSTLELGDSALYLCASSLAPSGLSYEQYFGPGTRLTVT.

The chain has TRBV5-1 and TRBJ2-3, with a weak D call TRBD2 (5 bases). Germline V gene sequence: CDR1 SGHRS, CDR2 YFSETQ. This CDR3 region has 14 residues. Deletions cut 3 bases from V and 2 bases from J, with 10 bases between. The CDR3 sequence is CASSSAGLTDTQYF. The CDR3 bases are TGCGCCAGCAGCTCGGCAGGACTCACAGATACGCAGTATTTT.

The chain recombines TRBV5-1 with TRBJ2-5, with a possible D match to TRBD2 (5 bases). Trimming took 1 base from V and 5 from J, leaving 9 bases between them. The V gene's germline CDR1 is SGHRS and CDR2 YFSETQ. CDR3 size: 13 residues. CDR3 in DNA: TGCGCCAGCAGCTTGAATGGGGAGGAGACCCAGTACTTC. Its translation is CASSLNGEETQYF.

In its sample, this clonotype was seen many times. The CDR3 here is CASSPDSYGYTF. The CDR3 DNA follows: TGTGCCAGCAGCCCCGACAGCTATGGCTACACCTTC. This chain links TRBV12-3 or TRBV12-4 with TRBJ1-2, with a tentative D call TRBD1 (5 bases). Trimming removed 6 bases from V and 4 bases from J, with 9 bases in between. The length of the CDR3 is 12 residues.

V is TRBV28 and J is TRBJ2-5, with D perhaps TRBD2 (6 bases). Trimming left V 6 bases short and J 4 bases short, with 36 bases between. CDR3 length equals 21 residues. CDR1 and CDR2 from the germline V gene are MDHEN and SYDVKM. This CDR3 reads CASSTSRGGLSPPSGLETQYF. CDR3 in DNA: TGTGCCAGCAGCACGTCACGCGGAGGGCTCTCCCCTCCTAGTGGTTTAGAGACCCAGTACTTC.

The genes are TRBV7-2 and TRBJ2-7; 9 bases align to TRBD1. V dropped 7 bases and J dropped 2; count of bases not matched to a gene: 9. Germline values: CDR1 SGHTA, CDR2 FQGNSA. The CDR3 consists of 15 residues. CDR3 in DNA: TGTGCCAGCACCCCCTCCGGGACAGGGACCTACGAGCAGTACTTC. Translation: CASTPSGTGTYEQYF.

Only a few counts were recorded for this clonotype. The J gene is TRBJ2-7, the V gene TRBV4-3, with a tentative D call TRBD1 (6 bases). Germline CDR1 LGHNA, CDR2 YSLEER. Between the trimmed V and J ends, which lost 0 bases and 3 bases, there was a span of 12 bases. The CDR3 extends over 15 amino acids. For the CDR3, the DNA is TGCGCCAGCAGCCAAGATATGGACAGAAGCTACGAGCAGTACTTC. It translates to CASSQDMDRSYEQYF.

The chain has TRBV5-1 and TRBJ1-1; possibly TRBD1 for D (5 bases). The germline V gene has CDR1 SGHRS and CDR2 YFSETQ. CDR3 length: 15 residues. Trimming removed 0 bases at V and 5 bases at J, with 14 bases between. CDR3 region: CASSLGDRGTTEAFF. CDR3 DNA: TGCGCCAGCAGCTTGGGGGACCGCGGAACGACTGAAGCTTTCTTT.

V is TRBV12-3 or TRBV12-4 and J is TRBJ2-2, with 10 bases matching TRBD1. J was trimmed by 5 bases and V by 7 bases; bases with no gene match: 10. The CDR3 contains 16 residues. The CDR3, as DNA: TGTGCCAGCATGTTGGGATGGACAGGGGGGACCGGGGAGCTGTTTTTT. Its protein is CASMLGWTGGTGELFF.

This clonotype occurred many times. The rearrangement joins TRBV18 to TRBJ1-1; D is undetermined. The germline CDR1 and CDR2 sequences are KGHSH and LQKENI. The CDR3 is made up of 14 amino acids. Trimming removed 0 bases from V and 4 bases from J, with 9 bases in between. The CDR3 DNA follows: TGTGCCAGCTCACCACCTAATGGGCCCACTGAAGCTTTCTTT. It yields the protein CASSPPNGPTEAFF. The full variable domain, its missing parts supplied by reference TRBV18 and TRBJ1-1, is NAGVMQNPRHLVRRRGQEARLRCSPMKGHSHVYWYRQLPEEGLKFMVYLQKENIIDESGMPKERFSAEFPKEGPSILRIQQVVRGDSAAYFCASSPPNGPTEAFFGQGTRLTVV.

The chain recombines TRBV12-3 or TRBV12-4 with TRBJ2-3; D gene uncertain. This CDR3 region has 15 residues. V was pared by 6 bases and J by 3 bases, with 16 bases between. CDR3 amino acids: CASRPRTAVTDTQYF. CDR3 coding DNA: TGTGCCAGCAGACCGAGGACCGCAGTAACAGATACGCAGTATTTT.

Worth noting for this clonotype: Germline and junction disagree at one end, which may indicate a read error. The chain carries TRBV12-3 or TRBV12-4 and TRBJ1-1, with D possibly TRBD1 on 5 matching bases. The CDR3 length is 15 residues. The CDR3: CTSTPRGAPNTEAFF. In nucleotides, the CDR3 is TGTACCAGCACCCCCCGAGGGGCACCGAACACTGAAGCTTTCTTT.

CDR3 loop: CASRRVGGGGETQYF. CDR3 in DNA: TGTGCCAGCAGAAGAGTGGGTGGTGGCGGAGAGACCCAGTACTTC. The chain employs TRBV6-1 and TRBJ2-5; D unresolved. The CDR3 runs to 15 residues. Per germline, CDR1 MNHNS and CDR2 SASEGT. Trimming took 6 bases from V and 4 from J, leaving 18 bases between them.

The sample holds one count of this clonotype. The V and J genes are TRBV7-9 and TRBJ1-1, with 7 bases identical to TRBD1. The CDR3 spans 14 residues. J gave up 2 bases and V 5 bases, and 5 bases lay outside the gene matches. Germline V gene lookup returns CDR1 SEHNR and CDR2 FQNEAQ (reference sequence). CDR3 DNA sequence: TGTGCCAGCAGCCCACAGGGGAGCAACACTGAAGCTTTCTTT. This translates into CASSPQGSNTEAFF.